There are a few counts of the clone carrying this T cell receptor beta chain. Its specificity is not known. The data belong to a study of cytomegalovirus exposure and HLA in healthy donors. Looking at the study overall: HLA-typed donors contributed 65 million to 85 million unique TCRs, which were held in an early data release. There were some 380 genotyped donors. Of these, roughly 80% fell in the genetic ancestry cluster associated with self-reported Caucasian donors.

With 60 Vbeta and 13 Jbeta primers, the PCR was carried out. The assay was immunoSEQ multiplex PCR, and TCRdb's table has in-frame clones only and misses some. Among under 200,000 clones listed, 80% were seen once. Study-level findings and limits: A link between a missense DCLRE1C variant and TCR beta V- and J-gene trimming emerged from a later analysis. CMV serostatus was the sole immune exposure data available.

The CDR3 length is 15 residues. V lost 3 bases to trimming and J lost 0 bases, with 10 bases between them. Germline CDR1 reads SGHDT; CDR2 reads YYEEEE. The source material was PBMCs. This clonotype originated in a man aged 18 to 29 in good health and CMV-seropositive. The rearrangement uses TRBV5-6 and TRBJ2-1; no definite D call. The CDR3 is CASSSWRSSYNEQFF. The CDR3 DNA sequence: TGTGCCAGCAGCTCCTGGCGGAGCTCCTACAATGAGCAGTTCTTC.